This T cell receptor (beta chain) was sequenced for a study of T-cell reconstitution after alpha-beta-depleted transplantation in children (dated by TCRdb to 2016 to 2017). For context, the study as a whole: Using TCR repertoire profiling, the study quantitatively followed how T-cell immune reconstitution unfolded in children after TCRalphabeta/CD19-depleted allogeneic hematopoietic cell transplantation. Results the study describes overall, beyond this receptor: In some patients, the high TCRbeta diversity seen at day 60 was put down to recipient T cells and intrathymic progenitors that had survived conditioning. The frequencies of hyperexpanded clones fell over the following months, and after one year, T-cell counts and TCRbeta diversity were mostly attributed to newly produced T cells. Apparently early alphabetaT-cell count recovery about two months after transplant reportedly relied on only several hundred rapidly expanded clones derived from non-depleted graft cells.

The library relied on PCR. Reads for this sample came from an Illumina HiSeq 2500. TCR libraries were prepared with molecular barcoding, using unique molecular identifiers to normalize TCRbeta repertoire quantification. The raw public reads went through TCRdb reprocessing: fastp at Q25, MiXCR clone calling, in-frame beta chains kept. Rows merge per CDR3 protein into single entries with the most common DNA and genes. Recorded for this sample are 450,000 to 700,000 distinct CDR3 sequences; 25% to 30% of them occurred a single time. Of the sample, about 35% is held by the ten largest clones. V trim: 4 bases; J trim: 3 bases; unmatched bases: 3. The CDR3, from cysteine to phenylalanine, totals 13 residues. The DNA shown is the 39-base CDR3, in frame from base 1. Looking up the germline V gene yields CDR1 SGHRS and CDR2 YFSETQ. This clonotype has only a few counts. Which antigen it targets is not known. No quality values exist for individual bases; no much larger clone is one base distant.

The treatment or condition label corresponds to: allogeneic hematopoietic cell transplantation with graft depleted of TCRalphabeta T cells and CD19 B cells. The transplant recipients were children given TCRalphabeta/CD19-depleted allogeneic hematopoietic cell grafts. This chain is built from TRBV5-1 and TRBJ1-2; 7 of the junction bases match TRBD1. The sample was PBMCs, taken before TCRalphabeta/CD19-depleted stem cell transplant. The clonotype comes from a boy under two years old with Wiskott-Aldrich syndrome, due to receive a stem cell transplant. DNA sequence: TGCGCCAGCAGCGGGACAGAGGACTATGGCTACACCTTC. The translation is CASSGTEDYGYTF.